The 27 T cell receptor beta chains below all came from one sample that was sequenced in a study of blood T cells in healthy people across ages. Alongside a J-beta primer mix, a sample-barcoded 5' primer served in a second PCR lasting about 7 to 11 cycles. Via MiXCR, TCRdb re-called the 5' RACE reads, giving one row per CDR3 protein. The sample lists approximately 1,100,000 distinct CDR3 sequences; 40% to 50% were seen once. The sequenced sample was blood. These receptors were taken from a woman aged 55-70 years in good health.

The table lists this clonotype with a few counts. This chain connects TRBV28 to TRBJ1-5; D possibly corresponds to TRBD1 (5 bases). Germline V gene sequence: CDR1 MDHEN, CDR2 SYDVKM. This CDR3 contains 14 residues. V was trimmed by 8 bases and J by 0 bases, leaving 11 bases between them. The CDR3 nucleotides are TGTGCCAGCCTGGGACCGTATAGCAATCAGCCCCAGCATTTT. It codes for CASLGPYSNQPQHF.

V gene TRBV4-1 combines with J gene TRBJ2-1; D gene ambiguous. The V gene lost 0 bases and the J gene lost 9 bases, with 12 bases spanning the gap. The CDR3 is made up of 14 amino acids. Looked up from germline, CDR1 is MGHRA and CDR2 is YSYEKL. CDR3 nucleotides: TGCGCCAGCAGCCAAGAAGGGCTAGTTGTTGAGCAGTTCTTC. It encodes CASSQEGLVVEQFF.

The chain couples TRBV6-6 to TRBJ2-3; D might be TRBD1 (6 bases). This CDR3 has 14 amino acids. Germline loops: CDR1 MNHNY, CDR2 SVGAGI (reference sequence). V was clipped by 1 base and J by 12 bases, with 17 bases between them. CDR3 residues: CASSYLQGLGPQYF. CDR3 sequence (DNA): TGTGCCAGCAGTTACTTACAGGGTCTTGGGCCCCAGTATTTT.

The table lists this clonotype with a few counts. CDR3 coding DNA: TGTGCCAGCAGTGGTCGACAGGGTAAAGTCAACGAGCAGTACTTC. This sequence encodes CASSGRQGKVNEQYF. The chain employs TRBV6-1 and TRBJ2-7; 7 bases align to TRBD1. The V gene's germline CDR1 is MNHNS and CDR2 SASEGT. Losses at the gene ends were 4 bases for V and 5 bases for J; bases not matched to a gene: 11. The CDR3 is 15 residues long.

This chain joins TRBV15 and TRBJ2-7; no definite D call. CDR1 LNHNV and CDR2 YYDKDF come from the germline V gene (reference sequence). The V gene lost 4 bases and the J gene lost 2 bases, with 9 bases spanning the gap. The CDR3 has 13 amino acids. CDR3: CATSTAETYEQYF. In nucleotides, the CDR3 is TGTGCCACCAGCACCGCTGAGACCTACGAGCAGTACTTC.

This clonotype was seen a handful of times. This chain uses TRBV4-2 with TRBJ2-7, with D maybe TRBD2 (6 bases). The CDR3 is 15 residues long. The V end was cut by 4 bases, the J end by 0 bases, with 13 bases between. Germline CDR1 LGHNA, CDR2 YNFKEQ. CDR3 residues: CASSPERASSYEQYF. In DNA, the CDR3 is TGTGCCAGCAGCCCCGAGCGGGCTAGCTCCTACGAGCAGTACTTC.

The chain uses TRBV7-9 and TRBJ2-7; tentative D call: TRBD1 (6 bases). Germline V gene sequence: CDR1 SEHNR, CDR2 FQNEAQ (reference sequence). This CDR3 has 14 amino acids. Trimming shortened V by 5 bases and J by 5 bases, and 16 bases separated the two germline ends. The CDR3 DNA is TGTGCCAGCAGCAGGCAGGGGCTAGGGGACGAGCAGTACTTC. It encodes CASSRQGLGDEQYF.

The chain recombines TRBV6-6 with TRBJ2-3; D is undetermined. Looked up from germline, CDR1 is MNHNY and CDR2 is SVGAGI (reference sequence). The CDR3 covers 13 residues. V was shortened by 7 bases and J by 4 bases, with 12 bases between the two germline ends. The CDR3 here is CASTRIGPDTQYF. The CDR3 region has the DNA TGTGCCAGCACTCGAATCGGCCCAGATACGCAGTATTTT.

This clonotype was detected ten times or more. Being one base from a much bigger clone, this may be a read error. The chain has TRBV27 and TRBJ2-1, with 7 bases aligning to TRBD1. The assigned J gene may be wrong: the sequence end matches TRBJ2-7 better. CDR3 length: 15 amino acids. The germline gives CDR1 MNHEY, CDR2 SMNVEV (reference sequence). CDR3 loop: CASSNDRAAYNEQYF. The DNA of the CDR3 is TGTGCCAGCAGTAACGACAGGGCGGCCTACAATGAGCAGTACTTC.

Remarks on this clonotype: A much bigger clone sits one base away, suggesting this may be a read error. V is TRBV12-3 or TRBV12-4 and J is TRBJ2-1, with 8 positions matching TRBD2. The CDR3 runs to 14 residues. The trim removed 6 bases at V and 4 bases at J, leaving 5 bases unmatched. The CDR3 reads CASRVAGSYNEQFF. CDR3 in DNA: TGTGCCAGCAGAGTAGCGGGATCGTACAATGAGCAGTTCTTC.

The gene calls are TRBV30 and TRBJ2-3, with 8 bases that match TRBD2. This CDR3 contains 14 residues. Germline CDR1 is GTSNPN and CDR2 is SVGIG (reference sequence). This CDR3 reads CTGAAGVSTDTQYF. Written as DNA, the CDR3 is TGTACCGGGGCAGCGGGAGTATCGACAGATACGCAGTATTTT.

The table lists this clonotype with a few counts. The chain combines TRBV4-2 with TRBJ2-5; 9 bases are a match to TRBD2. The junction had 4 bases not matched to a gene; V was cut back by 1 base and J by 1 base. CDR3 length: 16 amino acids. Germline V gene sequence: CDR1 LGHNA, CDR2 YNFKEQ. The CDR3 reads CASSQGAGGVQETQYF. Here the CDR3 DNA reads TGTGCCAGCAGCCAAGGAGCGGGAGGAGTCCAAGAGACCCAGTACTTC.

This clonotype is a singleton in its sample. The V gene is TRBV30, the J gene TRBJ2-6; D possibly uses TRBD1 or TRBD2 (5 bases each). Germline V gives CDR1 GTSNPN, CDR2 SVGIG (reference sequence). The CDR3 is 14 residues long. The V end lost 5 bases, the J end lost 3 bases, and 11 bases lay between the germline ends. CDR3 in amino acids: CAWLRGRGANVLTF. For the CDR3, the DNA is TGTGCCTGGCTGAGGGGACGTGGGGCCAACGTCCTGACTTTC.

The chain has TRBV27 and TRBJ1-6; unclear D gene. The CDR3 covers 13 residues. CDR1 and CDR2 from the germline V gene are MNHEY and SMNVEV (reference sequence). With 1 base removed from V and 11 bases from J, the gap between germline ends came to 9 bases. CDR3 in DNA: TGTGCCAGCAGTTTATGGTCAGGAGCACCCCTCCACTTT. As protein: CASSLWSGAPLHF.

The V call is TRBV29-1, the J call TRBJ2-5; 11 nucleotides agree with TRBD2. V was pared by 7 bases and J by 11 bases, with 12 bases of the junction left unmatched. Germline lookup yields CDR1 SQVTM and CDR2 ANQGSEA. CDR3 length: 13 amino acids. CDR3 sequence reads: CSASGRTESEQYF. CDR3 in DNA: TGCAGCGCTAGCGGGAGGACCGAAAGTGAGCAGTACTTC.

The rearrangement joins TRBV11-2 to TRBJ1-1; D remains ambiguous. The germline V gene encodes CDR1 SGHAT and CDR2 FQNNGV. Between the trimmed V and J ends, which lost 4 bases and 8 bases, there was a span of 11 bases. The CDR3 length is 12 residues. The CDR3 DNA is TGTGCCAGCAGCTCGAACCTGGGGGAAGCTTTCTTT. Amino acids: CASSSNLGEAFF.

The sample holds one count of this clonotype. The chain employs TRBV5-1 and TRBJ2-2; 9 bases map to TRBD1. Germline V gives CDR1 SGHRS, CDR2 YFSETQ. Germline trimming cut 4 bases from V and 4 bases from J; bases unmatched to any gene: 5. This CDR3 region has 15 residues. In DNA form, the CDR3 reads TGCGCCAGCAGCATTAGACAGGGGGTCACCGGGGAGCTGTTTTTT. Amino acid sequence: CASSIRQGVTGELFF.

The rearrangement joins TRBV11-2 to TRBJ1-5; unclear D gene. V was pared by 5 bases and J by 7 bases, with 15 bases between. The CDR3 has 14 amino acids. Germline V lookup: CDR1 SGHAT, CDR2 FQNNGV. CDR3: CASSPENNGQPQHF. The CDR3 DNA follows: TGTGCCAGCAGCCCCGAGAACAACGGCCAGCCCCAGCATTTT.

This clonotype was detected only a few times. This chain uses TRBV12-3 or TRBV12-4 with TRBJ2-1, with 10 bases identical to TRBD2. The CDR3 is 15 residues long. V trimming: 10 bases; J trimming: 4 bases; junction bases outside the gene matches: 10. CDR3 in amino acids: CATQPRTSGYNEQFF. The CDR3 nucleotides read TGTGCCACCCAGCCCCGGACTAGCGGTTACAATGAGCAGTTCTTC.

CDR3 protein: CASSVGQHFTEAFF. CDR3 nucleotides: TGTGCCAGCAGCGTAGGTCAGCACTTCACTGAAGCTTTCTTT. V is TRBV9 and J is TRBJ1-1; D is unresolved. The CDR3 loop spans 14 amino acids. Trimming took 0 bases from V and 4 from J, leaving 10 bases between them. Per germline, CDR1 SGDLS and CDR2 YYNGEE.

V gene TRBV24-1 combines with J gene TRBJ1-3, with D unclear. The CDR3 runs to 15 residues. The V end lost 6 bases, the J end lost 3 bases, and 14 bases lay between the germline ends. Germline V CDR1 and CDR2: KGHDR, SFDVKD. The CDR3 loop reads CATSLWEGFGNTIYF. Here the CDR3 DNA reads TGTGCCACCAGTCTCTGGGAGGGATTTGGAAACACCATATATTTT.

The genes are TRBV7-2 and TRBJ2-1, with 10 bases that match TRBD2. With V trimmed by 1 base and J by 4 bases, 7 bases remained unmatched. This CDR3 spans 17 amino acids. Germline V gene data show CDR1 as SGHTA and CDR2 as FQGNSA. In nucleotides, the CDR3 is TGTGCCAGCAGCTTAGACGGGGCTAGCGGGAGTTACAATGAGCAGTTCTTC. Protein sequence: CASSLDGASGSYNEQFF.

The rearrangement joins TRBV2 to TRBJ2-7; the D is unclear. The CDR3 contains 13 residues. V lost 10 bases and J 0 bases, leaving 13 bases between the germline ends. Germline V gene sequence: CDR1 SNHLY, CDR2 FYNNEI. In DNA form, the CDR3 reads TGTGCCAAAAGGACGGTGTCCTCCTACGAGCAGTACTTC. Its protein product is CAKRTVSSYEQYF.

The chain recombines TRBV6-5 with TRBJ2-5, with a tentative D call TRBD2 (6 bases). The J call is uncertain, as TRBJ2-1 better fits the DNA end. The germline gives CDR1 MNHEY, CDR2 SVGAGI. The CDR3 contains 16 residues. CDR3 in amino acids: CASSSRRVAHQETQFF. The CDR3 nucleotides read TGTGCCAGCAGCTCCCGGAGGGTTGCTCACCAAGAGACCCAGTTCTTC.

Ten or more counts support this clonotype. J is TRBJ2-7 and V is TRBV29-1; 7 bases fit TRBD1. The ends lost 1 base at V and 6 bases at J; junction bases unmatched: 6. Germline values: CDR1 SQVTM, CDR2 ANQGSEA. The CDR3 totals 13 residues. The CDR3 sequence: CSVEGTGLGEQYF. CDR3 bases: TGCAGCGTTGAAGGGACAGGTCTGGGCGAGCAGTACTTC.

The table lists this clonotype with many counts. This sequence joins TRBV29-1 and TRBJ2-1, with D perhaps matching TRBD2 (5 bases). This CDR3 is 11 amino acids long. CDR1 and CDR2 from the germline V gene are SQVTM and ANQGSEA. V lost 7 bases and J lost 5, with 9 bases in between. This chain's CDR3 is CSGERDNEQFF. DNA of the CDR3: TGCAGCGGTGAGAGGGACAATGAGCAGTTCTTC.

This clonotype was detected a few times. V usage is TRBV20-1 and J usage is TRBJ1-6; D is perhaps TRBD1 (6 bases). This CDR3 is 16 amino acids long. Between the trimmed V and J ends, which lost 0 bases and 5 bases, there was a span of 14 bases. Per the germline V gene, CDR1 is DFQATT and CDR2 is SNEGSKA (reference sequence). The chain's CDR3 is CSAREGGRSNNSPLHF. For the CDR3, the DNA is TGCAGTGCTAGAGAGGGGGGCCGCTCGAATAATTCACCCCTCCACTTT.